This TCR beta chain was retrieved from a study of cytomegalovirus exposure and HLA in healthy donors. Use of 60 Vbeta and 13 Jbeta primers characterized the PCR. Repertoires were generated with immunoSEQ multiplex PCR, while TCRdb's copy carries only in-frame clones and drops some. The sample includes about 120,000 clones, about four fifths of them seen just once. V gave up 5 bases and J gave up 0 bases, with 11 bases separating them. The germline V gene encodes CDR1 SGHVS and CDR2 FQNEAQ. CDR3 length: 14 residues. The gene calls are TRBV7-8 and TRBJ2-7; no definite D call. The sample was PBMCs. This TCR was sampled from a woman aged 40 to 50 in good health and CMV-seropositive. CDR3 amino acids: CASSKSRDSYEQYF. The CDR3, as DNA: TGTGCCAGCAGCAAATCCCGAGACTCCTACGAGCAGTACTTC.